This entry is about one T cell receptor beta chain. What it recognizes is unknown. Per germline, CDR1 LGHNA and CDR2 YNFKEQ. The germline V and J ends were trimmed by 0 bases and 2 bases, with 8 bases remaining between them. This CDR3 is built from 16 residues. Sequencing was performed with immunoSEQ multiplex PCR; in TCRdb, only in-frame clones are kept and a portion is missing. Of some 25,000 clones in the sample, roughly 90% were seen once. The data were obtained in a study of T cells in localized non-small cell lung cancer. Whole-study findings and limits: It remains possible that heterogeneity exists, since only one tumor region was sequenced. Longer overall survival accompanied higher blood T cell density. Adjacent lung tissue had a median around 50 of the top 100 clones found in the tumor.

The TCR was taken from an older female donor with stage II squamous cell lung carcinoma. The material was peripheral blood, obtained before any cancer treatment. V is TRBV4-2 and J is TRBJ2-6; D unresolved. The CDR3, as DNA: TGTGCCAGCAGCCAAGAACCGGGTGCTGGGGCCAACGTCCTGACTTTC. Translated: CASSQEPGAGANVLTF.